The following is a T cell receptor (beta chain) sequence with its context. As yet, its antigen is unknown. Time point here: week 47, end of study. Vaccination comprised doses that each held 300 ug of mutant IDH1 20-mer peptide, plus topical imiquimod. Germline lookup yields CDR1 GTSNPN and CDR2 SVGIG (reference sequence). The junction had 1 base not matched to a gene; V was cut back by 1 base and J by 2 bases. The CDR3 runs to 13 residues. This record belongs to a study of a mutant IDH1 vaccine in newly diagnosed glioma. Data came from immunoSEQ multiplex PCR; TCRdb stores just in-frame clones and leaves some out. The repertoire includes 30,000 to 35,000 clones, 87% of them detected once, and around 12% sits in the top ten.

The source material was PBMCs, sampled from a glioma patient whose treatment included an IDH1 peptide vaccine. The chain combines TRBV30 with TRBJ2-7, with TRBD1 matching 8 bases. This receptor was taken from a woman aged 25 to 45 with glioma. In nucleotides, the CDR3 is TGTGCCTGGAGTGCGGGACAGGCCTACGAGCAGTACTTC. It yields the protein CAWSAGQAYEQYF.